This passage covers 10 T cell receptor beta chains from one sample sequenced in a study of control samples from healthy donors and cancer patients. The protocol was immunoSEQ multiplex PCR, while the TCRdb copy is restricted to in-frame clones and leaves out a portion. The data show about 92,000 clones, with roughly four fifths seen just once and approximately 9.8% held by the top ten. The sequencing sample was made of blood. The receptor source for this set is a woman aged 60-75 years in good health.

This chain links TRBV9 with TRBJ2-7; D is uncertain. V was cut by 0 bases and J by 8 bases, with 15 bases left in between. This CDR3 is built from 14 residues. The germline V gene encodes CDR1 SGDLS and CDR2 YYNGEE. Here the CDR3 reads CASSVEGSSNKQYF. In DNA form, the CDR3 reads TGTGCCAGCAGCGTAGAGGGTAGTAGTAATAAGCAGTACTTC.

The J gene is TRBJ1-5, the V gene TRBV27, with 7 bases aligning to TRBD1. V dropped 2 bases and J dropped 3; count of bases not matched to a gene: 7. Germline-derived CDR1 and CDR2 are MNHEY and SMNVEV (reference sequence). CDR3 length: 16 residues. CDR3 sequence: CASSLGGTVNNQPQHF. The CDR3, as DNA: TGTGCCAGCAGTTTAGGAGGGACAGTAAACAATCAGCCCCAGCATTTT.

J is TRBJ2-3 and V is TRBV27; D possibly corresponds to TRBD1 (6 bases). The CDR3 has 13 amino acids. V gave up 0 bases and J gave up 10 bases, with 11 bases separating them. Germline loops: CDR1 MNHEY, CDR2 SMNVEV (reference sequence). The CDR3 DNA follows: TGTGCCAGCAGTTTATCGTCAGGGGCAGCGCAGTATTTT. Amino acid sequence: CASSLSSGAAQYF.

V usage is TRBV7-2 and J usage is TRBJ2-7, with D maybe TRBD1 (6 bases). The CDR3 covers 14 residues. V lost 4 bases and J 2 bases, leaving 12 bases between the germline ends. Per the germline V gene, CDR1 is SGHTA and CDR2 is FQGNSA. The DNA for the CDR3 is TGTGCCAGCAGCTCGGGGACACTCACCTACGAGCAGTACTTC. This translates into CASSSGTLTYEQYF.

The rearrangement joins TRBV5-1 to TRBJ1-1; D is unresolved. Deletions cut 4 bases from V and 2 bases from J, with 9 bases between. Germline V gene data show CDR1 as SGHRS and CDR2 as YFSETQ. CDR3 length equals 13 residues. The CDR3 DNA is TGCGCCAGCAGCGCCAATACTAACACTGAAGCTTTCTTT. Translated: CASSANTNTEAFF. The full variable domain, in which reference TRBV5-1 and TRBJ1-1 provide the parts outside the CDR3, is KAGVTQTPRYLIKTRGQQVTLSCSPISGHRSVSWYQQTPGQGLQFLFEYFSETQRNKGNFPGRFSGRQFSNSRSEMNVSTLELGDSALYLCASSANTNTEAFFGQGTRLTVV.

This rearrangement joins TRBV19 to TRBJ1-5; D remains ambiguous. The CDR3 consists of 13 residues. Trimming cost V 8 bases and J 2 bases, with 10 bases left between them. CDR1 and CDR2 from the germline V gene are LNHDA and SQIVND (reference sequence). CDR3 sequence reads: CASGILGNQPQHF. CDR3 nucleotides: TGTGCCAGTGGCATCCTGGGCAATCAGCCCCAGCATTTT.

Regarding this clone: An end of the junction differs from the germline gene, which may be a read error. V is TRBV6-5 and J is TRBJ2-2, with D possibly being TRBD1 (5 bases). The CDR3 has 14 residues. Germline-derived CDR1 and CDR2 are MNHEY and SVGAGI. CDR3 loop: CASSDSRVTGELFF. CDR3 nucleotide sequence: TGTGCCAGCAGTGACTCCAGGGTAACCGGGGAGCTGTTTTTT.

The genes are TRBV19 and TRBJ2-1, with D tentatively TRBD1 or TRBD2 (5 bases each). The germline CDR1 and CDR2 sequences are LNHDA and SQIVND (reference sequence). Trimming shortened V by 7 bases and J by 7 bases, and 14 bases separated the two germline ends. This CDR3 is 13 amino acids long. CDR3 residues: CASTPGTPNEQFF. CDR3 sequence (DNA): TGTGCCAGTACCCCCGGGACGCCGAATGAGCAGTTCTTC.

Worth noting for this clone: In the same sample, other DNA sequences code for this CDR3. As DNA, the CDR3 is TGTGCCAGCAGTTTGCGGGGCGGCAATCAGCCCCAGCATTTT. Its translation: CASSLRGGNQPQHF. V gene TRBV27 combines with J gene TRBJ1-5, with TRBD1 as a possible D gene (5 bases). V lost 3 bases to trimming and J lost 2 bases, with 8 bases between them. Germline values: CDR1 MNHEY, CDR2 SMNVEV (reference sequence). This CDR3 contains 14 residues.

This chain links TRBV4-1 with TRBJ2-7; 7 bases agree with TRBD2. J lost 6 bases, V lost 3 bases, and 11 bases had no gene match. This CDR3 comprises 15 residues. Germline loops: CDR1 MGHRA, CDR2 YSYEKL. The chain's CDR3 is CASSQQGGSYGEQYF. The CDR3 region has the DNA TGCGCCAGCAGCCAGCAGGGAGGGTCGTACGGCGAGCAGTACTTC.